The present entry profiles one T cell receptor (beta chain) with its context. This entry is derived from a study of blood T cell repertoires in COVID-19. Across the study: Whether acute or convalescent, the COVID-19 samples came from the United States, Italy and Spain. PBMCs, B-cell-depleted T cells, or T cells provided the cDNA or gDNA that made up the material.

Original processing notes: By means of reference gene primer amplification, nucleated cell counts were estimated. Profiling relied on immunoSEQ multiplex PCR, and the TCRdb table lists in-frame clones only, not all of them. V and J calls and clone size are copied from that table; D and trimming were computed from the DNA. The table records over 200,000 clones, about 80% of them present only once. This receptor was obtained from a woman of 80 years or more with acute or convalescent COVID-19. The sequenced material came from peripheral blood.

CDR3 coding DNA: TGTGCCAGCAGTCCCCCCCGGACAGGGAAAAGCTCCTACAATGAGCAGTTCTTC. The encoded protein is CASSPPRTGKSSYNEQFF. The V gene is TRBV27, the J gene TRBJ2-1, with 8 bases matching TRBD1. The germline gives CDR1 MNHEY, CDR2 SMNVEV (reference sequence). The V and J ends lost 5 bases and 0 bases, in that order; junction bases with no gene match: 12. CDR3 length: 18 residues.